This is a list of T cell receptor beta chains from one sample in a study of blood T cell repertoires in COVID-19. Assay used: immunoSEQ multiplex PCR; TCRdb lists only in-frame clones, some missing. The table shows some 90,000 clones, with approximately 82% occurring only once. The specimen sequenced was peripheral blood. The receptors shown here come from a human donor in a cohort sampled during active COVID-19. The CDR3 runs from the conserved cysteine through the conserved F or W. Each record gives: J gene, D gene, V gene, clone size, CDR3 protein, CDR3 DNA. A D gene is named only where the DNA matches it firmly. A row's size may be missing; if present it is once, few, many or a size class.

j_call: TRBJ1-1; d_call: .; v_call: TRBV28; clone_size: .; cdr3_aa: CASSLSTEAFF; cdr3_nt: TGTGCCAGCAGTTTATCTACTGAAGCTTTCTTT
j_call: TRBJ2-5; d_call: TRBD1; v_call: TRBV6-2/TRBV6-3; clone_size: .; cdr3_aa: CASSRDRQETQYF; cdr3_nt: TGTGCCAGCAGCAGGGACAGGCAAGAGACCCAGTACTTC
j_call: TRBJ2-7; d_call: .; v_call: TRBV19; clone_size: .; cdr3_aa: CASSPTGGATYEQYF; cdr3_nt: TGTGCCAGTAGTCCCACCGGGGGTGCGACCTACGAGCAGTACTTC
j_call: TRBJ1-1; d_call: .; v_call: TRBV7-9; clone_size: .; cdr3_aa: CASSHGENTEAFF; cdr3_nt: TGTGCCAGCAGCCACGGGGAGAACACTGAAGCTTTCTTT
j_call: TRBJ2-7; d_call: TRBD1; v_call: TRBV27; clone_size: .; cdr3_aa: CASSRQDRVIVYEQYF; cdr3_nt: TGTGCCAGCAGTAGACAGGACAGGGTAATAGTCTACGAGCAGTACTTC
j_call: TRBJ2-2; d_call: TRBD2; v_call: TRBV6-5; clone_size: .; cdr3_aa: CASSSGLAGNTGELFF; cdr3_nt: TGTGCCAGCAGTTCGGGACTAGCGGGGAACACCGGGGAGCTGTTTTTT
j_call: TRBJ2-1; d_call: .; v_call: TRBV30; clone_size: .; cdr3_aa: CAWSVLHVGPNYNEQFF; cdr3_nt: TGTGCCTGGAGTGTACTACACGTTGGCCCGAACTACAATGAGCAGTTCTTC
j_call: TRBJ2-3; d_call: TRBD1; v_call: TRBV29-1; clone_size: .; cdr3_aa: CSVEERRQGSPAQYF; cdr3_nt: TGCAGCGTTGAAGAAAGGAGACAGGGGTCGCCCGCGCAGTATTTT
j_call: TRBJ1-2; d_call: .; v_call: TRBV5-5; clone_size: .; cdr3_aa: CASSHRSNVYGYTF; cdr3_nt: TGTGCCAGCAGCCACAGGTCCAACGTCTATGGCTACACCTTC
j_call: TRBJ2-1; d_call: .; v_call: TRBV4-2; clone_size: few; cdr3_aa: CASSPPFPGAYNEQFF; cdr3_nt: TGTGCCAGCAGCCCACCCTTTCCGGGGGCCTACAATGAGCAGTTCTTC
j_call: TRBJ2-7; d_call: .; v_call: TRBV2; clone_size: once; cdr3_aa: CASSYAGSPQYF; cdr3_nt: TGTGCCAGCAGTTACGCGGGGTCACCGCAGTACTTC
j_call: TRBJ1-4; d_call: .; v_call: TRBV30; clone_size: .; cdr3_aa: CASAGAIATNEKLFF; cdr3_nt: TGTGCCTCTGCAGGGGCCATTGCAACTAATGAAAAACTGTTTTTT
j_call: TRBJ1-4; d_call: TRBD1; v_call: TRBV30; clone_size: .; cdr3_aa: CAWSVPPGQTNEKLFF; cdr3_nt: TGTGCCTGGAGTGTACCTCCGGGACAGACTAATGAAAAACTGTTTTTT
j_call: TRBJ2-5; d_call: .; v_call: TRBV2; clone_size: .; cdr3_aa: CASSSGPAQETQYF; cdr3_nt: TGTGCCAGCAGCAGCGGACCGGCCCAAGAGACCCAGTACTTC
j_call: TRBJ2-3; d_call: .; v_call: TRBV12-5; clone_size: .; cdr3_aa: CASGLRQMVTDTQYF; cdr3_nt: TGTGCTAGTGGTTTGAGACAGATGGTCACAGATACGCAGTATTTT
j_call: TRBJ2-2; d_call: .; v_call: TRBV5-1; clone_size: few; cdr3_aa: CASSLGYSQNTGELFF; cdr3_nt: TGCGCCAGCAGCCTTGGGTATAGCCAGAACACCGGGGAGCTGTTTTTT
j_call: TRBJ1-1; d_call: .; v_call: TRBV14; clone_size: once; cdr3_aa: CASSRRNTEAFF; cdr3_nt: TGTGCCAGCAGCCGCAGGAACACTGAAGCTTTCTTT
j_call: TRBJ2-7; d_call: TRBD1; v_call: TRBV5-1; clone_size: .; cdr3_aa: CASSLAPGQGEAEQYF; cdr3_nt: TGCGCCAGCAGCCTGGCTCCAGGACAGGGTGAGGCCGAGCAGTACTTC
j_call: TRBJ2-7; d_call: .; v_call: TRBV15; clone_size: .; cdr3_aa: CATSPSGTGDKTIYEQYF; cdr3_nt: TGTGCCACCAGCCCCTCTGGAACAGGCGATAAGACAATCTACGAGCAGTACTTC
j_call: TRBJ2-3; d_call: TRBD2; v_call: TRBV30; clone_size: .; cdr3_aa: CAWSVRAGGGTDTQYF; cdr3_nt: TGTGCCTGGAGTGTACGAGCGGGAGGAGGTACAGATACGCAGTATTTT
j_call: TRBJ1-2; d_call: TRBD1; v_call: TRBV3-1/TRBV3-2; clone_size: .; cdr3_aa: CASSQDALGQILYGYTF; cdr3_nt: TGTGCCAGCAGCCAAGATGCCCTGGGACAGATCCTTTATGGCTACACCTTC
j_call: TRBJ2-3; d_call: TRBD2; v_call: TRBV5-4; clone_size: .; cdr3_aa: CASSLPGTSVDTQYF; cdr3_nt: TGTGCCAGCAGCTTGCCCGGGACTAGCGTTGATACGCAGTATTTT
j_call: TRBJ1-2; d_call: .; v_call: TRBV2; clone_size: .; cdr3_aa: CASSGSRGGYYGYTF; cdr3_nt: TGTGCCAGCAGTGGCAGTCGGGGGGGGTACTATGGCTACACCTTC
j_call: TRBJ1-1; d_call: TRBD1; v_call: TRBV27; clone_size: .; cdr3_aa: CASSLDRESSEAFF; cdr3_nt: TGTGCCAGCAGCTTAGACAGGGAATCATCTGAAGCTTTCTTT
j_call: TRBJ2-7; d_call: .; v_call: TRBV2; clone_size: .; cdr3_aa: CASIPRTVNYEQYF; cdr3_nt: TGTGCCAGCATACCTCGGACAGTGAACTACGAGCAGTACTTC
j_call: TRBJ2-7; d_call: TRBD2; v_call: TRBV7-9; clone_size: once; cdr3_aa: CASSLRSAEAGVYEQYF; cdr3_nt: TGTGCCAGCAGCTTACGATCCGCGGAGGCGGGAGTGTACGAGCAGTACTTC
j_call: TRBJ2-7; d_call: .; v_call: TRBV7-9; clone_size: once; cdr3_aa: CASSLAGTESGQYF; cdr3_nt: TGTGCCAGCAGCTTAGCGGGTACGGAGTCTGGGCAGTACTTC
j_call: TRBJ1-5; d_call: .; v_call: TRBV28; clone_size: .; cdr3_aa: CASSGYQPQHF; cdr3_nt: TGTGCCAGCTCAGGGTATCAGCCCCAGCATTTT
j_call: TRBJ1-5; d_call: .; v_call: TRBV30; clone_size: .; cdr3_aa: CAWSVKLSNQPQHF; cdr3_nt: TGTGCCTGGAGCGTTAAGCTTTCAAATCAGCCCCAGCATTTT
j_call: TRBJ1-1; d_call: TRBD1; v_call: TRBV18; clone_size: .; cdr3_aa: CASSRGTGEKAFF; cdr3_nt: TGTGCCAGCTCGCGCGGGACAGGGGAAAAAGCTTTCTTT
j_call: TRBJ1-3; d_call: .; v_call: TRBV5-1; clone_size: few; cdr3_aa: CASSLRSGLSGNTIYF; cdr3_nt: TGCGCCAGCAGCTTGCGTTCAGGTCTCTCTGGAAACACCATATATTTT
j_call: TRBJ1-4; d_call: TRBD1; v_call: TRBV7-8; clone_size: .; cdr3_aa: CASSLGTGGEKLFF; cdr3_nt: TGTGCCAGCAGCTTAGGGACAGGGGGAGAAAAACTGTTTTTT
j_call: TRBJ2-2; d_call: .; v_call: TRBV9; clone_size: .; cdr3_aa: CASSVGLPTGELFF; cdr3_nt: TGTGCCAGCAGCGTAGGACTCCCCACCGGGGAGCTGTTTTTT
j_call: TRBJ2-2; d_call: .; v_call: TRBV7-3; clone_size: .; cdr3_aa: CASSFTDTGELFF; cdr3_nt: TGTGCCAGCAGCTTTACAGACACCGGGGAGCTGTTTTTT
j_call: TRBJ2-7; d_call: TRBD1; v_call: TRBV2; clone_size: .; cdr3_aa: CASSEAGTGFGEQYF; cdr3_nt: TGTGCCAGCAGTGAAGCCGGGACAGGGTTCGGCGAGCAGTACTTC
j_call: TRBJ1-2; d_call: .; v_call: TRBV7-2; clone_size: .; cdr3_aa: CASSSRQGGGYTF; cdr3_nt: TGTGCCAGCAGCTCCAGGCAGGGAGGCGGCTACACCTTC
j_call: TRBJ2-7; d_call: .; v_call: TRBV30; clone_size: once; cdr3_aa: CAWSVKGPVIYEQYF; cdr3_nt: TGTGCCTGGAGTGTGAAGGGGCCGGTCATCTACGAGCAGTACTTC
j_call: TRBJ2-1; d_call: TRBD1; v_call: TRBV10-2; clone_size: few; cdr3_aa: CASSEQGALNEQFF; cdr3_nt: TGCGCCAGCTCGGAACAGGGGGCCCTCAATGAGCAGTTCTTC
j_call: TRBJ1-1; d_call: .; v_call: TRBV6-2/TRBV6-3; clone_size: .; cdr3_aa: CASSYSGRGEAFF; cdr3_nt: TGTGCCAGCAGTTACTCGGGGAGGGGTGAAGCTTTCTTT
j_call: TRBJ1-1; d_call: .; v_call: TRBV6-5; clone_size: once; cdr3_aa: CASSMDRWNTEAFF; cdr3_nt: TGTGCCAGCAGCATGGACAGATGGAACACTGAAGCTTTCTTT
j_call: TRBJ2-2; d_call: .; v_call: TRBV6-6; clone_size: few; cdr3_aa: CASSNSPSGSRGELFF; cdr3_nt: TGTGCCAGCAGCAACTCCCCCTCGGGATCGCGCGGGGAGCTGTTTTTT
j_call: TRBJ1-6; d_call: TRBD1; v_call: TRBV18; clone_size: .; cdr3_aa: CASSPGQGDGSPLHF; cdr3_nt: TGTGCCAGCTCACCGGGACAGGGTGACGGGTCACCCCTCCACTTT
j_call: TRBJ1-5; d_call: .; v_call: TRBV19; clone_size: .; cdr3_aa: CASSMLKGGGVYSNQPQHF; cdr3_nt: TGTGCCAGTAGTATGCTTAAGGGGGGGGGAGTTTATAGCAATCAGCCCCAGCATTTT
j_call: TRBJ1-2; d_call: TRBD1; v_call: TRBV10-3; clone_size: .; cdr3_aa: CAISEPDRGYRGYTF; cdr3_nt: TGTGCCATCAGTGAGCCGGACAGGGGGTATCGTGGCTACACCTTC
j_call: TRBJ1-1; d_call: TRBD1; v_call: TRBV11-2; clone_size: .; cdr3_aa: CASSPTAGTALGAFF; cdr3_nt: TGTGCCAGCAGCCCAACGGCCGGGACAGCCCTTGGGGCTTTCTTT
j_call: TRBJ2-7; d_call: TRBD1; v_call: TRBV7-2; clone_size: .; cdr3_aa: CASSTDREDEQYF; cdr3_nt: TGTGCCAGCAGCACGGACAGGGAAGACGAGCAGTACTTC
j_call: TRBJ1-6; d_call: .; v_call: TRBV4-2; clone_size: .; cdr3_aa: CASSQGRDNSPLHF; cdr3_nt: TGTGCCAGCAGCCAGGGCAGGGATAATTCACCCCTCCACTTT
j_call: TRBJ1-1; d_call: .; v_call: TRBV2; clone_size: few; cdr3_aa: CASSMQGNTEAFF; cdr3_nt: TGTGCCAGCAGTATGCAGGGGAACACTGAAGCTTTCTTT
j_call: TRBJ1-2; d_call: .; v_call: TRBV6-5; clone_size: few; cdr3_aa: CASSRNPGTTGYTF; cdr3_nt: TGTGCCAGCAGCCGCAACCCAGGGACTACTGGCTACACCTTC
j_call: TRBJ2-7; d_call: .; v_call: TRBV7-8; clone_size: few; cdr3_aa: CASSLTGFSYEQYF; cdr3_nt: TGTGCCAGCAGCTTGACAGGATTCTCCTACGAGCAGTACTTC
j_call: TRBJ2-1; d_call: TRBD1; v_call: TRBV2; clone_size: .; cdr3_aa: CASSKGTGNEQFF; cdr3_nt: TGTGCCAGCAGTAAAGGGACAGGCAATGAGCAGTTCTTC
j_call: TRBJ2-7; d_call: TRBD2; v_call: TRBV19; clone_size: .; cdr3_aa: CASSRSTSGGTYEQYF; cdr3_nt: TGTGCCAGTAGTCGCTCGACTAGCGGGGGTACCTACGAGCAGTACTTC
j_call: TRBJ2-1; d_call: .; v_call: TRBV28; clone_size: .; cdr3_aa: CASSTRTNNEQFF; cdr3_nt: TGTGCCAGCAGCACCCGGACAAACAATGAGCAGTTCTTC
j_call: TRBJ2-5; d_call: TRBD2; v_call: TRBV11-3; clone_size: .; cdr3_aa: CASSLGTSGGEETQYF; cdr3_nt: TGTGCCAGCAGCTTAGGGACTAGCGGGGGCGAGGAGACCCAGTACTTC
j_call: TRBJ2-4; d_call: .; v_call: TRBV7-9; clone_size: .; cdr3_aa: CASSLMAGENIQYF; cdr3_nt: TGTGCCAGCAGCTTAATGGCAGGGGAAAACATTCAGTACTTC
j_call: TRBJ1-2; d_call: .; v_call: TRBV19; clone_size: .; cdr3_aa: CASSTVGGANYGYTF; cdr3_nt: TGTGCCAGTAGTACAGTGGGGGGAGCTAACTATGGCTACACCTTC
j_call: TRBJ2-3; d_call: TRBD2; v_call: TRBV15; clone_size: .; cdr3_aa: CATSRDGVLGTSGSTDTQYF; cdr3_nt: TGTGCCACCAGCAGAGATGGGGTCCTCGGGACTAGCGGAAGCACAGATACGCAGTATTTT
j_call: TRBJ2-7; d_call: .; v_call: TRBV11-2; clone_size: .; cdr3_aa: CASSLRGSPNEQYF; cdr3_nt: TGTGCCAGCAGCTTGCGGGGTTCCCCCAACGAGCAGTACTTC